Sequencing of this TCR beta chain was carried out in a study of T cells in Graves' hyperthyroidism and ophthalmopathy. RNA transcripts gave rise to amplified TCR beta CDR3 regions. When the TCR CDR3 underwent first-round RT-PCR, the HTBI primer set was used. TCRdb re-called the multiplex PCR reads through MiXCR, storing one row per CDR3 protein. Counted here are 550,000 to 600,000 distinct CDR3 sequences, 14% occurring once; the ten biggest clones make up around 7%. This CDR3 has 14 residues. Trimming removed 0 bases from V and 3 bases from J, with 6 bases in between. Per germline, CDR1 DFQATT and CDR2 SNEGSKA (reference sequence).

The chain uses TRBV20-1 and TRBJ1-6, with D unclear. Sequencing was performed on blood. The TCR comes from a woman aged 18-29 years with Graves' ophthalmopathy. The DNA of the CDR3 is TGCAGTGCTAGAGATCCGGACTATAATTCACCCCTCCACTTT. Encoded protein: CSARDPDYNSPLHF.